Shown below are 2 T cell receptor beta chains from a single sample sequenced in a study of blood T cell repertoires in COVID-19. Clones were read by immunoSEQ multiplex PCR, and TCRdb kept only the in-frame ones, dropping some. The table has more than 90,000 clones, less than 85% seen once. Sequenced material: peripheral blood. These receptors all stem from a woman in her 70s with active or convalescent COVID-19.

In this sample, this clone turned up once. V is TRBV21-1 and J is TRBJ2-3; TRBD2 is taken as the D call from the table, unchecked against the DNA. TRBV21-1 is assigned pseudogene status. The CDR3 sequence is 15 residues long. The CDR3 DNA reads as TGTGCCAGCAGCAAAGATGAGCAGCGAATAGATACGCAGTATTTT. This codes for CASSKDEQRIDTQYF.

The chain joins TRBV3-1 (or the pseudogene TRBV3-2) to TRBJ2-2; D uncertain. The CDR3 covers 12 residues. V lost 4 bases, J lost 6 bases, and 6 bases lay in between. The germline gives CDR1 LGHDT, CDR2 YNNKEL (reference sequence). This chain's CDR3 is CASSLSAGELFF. CDR3 nucleotides: TGTGCCAGCAGCCTATCAGCCGGGGAGCTGTTTTTT.